The clone carrying this T cell receptor beta chain was detected a few times. The antigen remains unidentified. This sample is part of a study of post-analysis software for immune sequencing data. Study outcomes and limitations: Elevated frequency relative to controls characterized a handful of TRBV segments in patients, TRBV5-6, TRBV5-1 and TRBV20-1 among them. Batch-matched samples strongly co-clustered by F measure.

Researchers reported that TCR beta cDNA libraries carried unique molecular identifiers. One entry per CDR3 protein, called by TCRdb with MiXCR from the PCR reads. The sample records about 540,000 distinct CDR3 sequences, around 34% being singletons. CDR3 length: 14 amino acids. Looked up from germline, CDR1 is KGHDR and CDR2 is SFDVKD. V dropped 2 bases and J dropped 3; count of bases not matched to a gene: 1. The chain links TRBV24-1 to TRBJ2-5; 8 bases agree with TRBD1. The sequencing input was blood. The origin of this receptor is a girl aged 2-17 years with multiple sclerosis. This CDR3 reads CATSDSTGEETQYF. CDR3 coding DNA: TGTGCCACCAGTGATTCGACAGGGGAAGAGACCCAGTACTTC.